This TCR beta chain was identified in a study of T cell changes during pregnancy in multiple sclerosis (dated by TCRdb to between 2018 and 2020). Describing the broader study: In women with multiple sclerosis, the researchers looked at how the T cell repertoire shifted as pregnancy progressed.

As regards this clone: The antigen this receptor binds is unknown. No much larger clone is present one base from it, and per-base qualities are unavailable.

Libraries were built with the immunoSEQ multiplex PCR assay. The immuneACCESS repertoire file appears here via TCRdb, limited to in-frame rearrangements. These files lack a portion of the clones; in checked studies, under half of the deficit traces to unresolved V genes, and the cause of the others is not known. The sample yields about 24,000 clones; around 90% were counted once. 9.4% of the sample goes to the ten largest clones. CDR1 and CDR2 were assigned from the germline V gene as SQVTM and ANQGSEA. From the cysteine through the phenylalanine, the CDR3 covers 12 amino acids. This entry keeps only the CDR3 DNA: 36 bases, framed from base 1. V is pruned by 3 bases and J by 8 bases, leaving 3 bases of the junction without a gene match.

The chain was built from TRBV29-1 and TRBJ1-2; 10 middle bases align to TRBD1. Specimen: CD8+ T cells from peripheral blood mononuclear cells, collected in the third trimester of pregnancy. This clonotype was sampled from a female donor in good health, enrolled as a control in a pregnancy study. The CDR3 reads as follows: CSVEDRGGGYTF. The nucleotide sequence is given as TGCAGCGTTGAGGACAGGGGGGGAGGCTACACCTTC.